These T cell receptor beta chains were read from a single sample in a study of CD8 T cells in Susac syndrome. TCRdb independently ran MiXCR on the immunoSEQ multiplex PCR reads; one entry per CDR3 protein. The profile shows 150,000 to 190,000 distinct CDR3 sequences, roughly 96% of them singletons. Material: CD4+ T cells from PBMCs. The receptors come from a human donor with Susac syndrome. Each CDR3 is given with its conserved first and last residue. Fields, in order: J gene, V gene, CDR3 protein.

TRBJ1-4 TRBV23-1 CASSQFRTTNEKLFF
TRBJ2-7 TRBV29-1 CSVDISRTGGEQYF
TRBJ2-5 TRBV20-1 CSATRPPTSGGSETQYF
TRBJ2-5 TRBV5-1 CASSLARLAGRETQYF
TRBJ2-1 TRBV5-4 CASSRSGGGADEQFF
TRBJ1-6 TRBV10-3 CAVGQGVGSPLHF
TRBJ1-2 TRBV10-3 CAISATASYGYTF
TRBJ2-5 TRBV14 CASSPRATGTQYF
TRBJ1-1 TRBV20-1 CSALRTDEAFF
TRBJ1-1 TRBV29-1 CSARKNTEAFF
TRBJ2-5 TRBV5-1 CASGNRDSQETQYF
TRBJ1-2 TRBV11-2 CASQGQASYGYTF
TRBJ1-2 TRBV9 CASSADGNYGYTF
TRBJ1-2 TRBV3-1 CASSPRVWGGYTF
TRBJ1-6 TRBV5-1 CASSSDGGYNSPLHF
TRBJ1-3 TRBV3-1 CASSQPQGSGNTIYF
TRBJ1-6 TRBV9 CASSETQVPNSPLHF
TRBJ2-7 TRBV4-3 CASSQDRAGANEQYF
TRBJ1-1 TRBV4-2 CASSQRERNTEAFF
TRBJ2-3 TRBV7-8 CASSLGVTRAPDTQYF
TRBJ2-7 TRBV3-1 CASSQGGGQSYEQYF
TRBJ1-1 TRBV9 CASSVAGGHTEAFF
TRBJ2-3 TRBV12-5 CASGDTQYF
TRBJ2-3 TRBV20-1 CSASGGARDTQYF
TRBJ1-6 TRBV6-5 CASSYRPTGSNSPLHF
TRBJ2-7 TRBV12-3/TRBV12-4 CASSLDNPYEQYF
TRBJ1-2 TRBV3-1 CASSHGLGQKFYGYTF
TRBJ2-7 TRBV7-8 CASSLGGPGYEQYF
TRBJ2-5 TRBV4-1 CASSQVAGTHQETQYF
TRBJ2-7 TRBV10-3 CAISGLAGTTYEQYF
TRBJ2-7 TRBV6-5 CASSRQKKLAIEQYF
TRBJ2-2 TRBV13 CASSFAGKYSTGELFF
TRBJ1-1 TRBV13 CASSLGRQTEAFF
TRBJ2-1 TRBV5-1 CASSLGGWSRGNEQFF
TRBJ2-3 TRBV5-1 CASSFERGGDTQYF
TRBJ2-3 TRBV29-1 CSVSPLTTGSELLF
TRBJ2-1 TRBV2 CASNLVLEFSYNEQFF
TRBJ2-5 TRBV20-1 CSASTETQYF
TRBJ2-2 TRBV27 CASTYEVTAGELFF
TRBJ2-6 TRBV7-2 CASSGRVGGANVLTF
TRBJ2-7 TRBV13 CASRGTGAHEQYF
TRBJ1-4 TRBV11-3 CASSSPTAANATNEKLFF
TRBJ1-2 TRBV29-1 CSAQGLIGYGYTF
TRBJ1-1 TRBV20-1 CSATGTQNTEAFF
TRBJ2-5 TRBV23-1 CASSRPRETQYF
TRBJ1-1 TRBV29-1 CSVGTGTMNTEAFF
TRBJ2-6 TRBV15 CATSRRGAGANVLTF
TRBJ1-2 TRBV29-1 CSVGDGTGYTF
TRBJ2-1 TRBV14 CASSPRQGDYNEQFF
TRBJ1-4 TRBV4-3 CASSQRTGRGEKLFF
TRBJ2-2 TRBV6-5 CASTLAGGNTGELFF
TRBJ2-3 TRBV3-1 CASSPNNRALSTDTQYF
TRBJ2-5 TRBV20-1 CSAAPAGGRQETQYF
TRBJ1-6 TRBV6-5 CASTLRDSSDPLHF